Listed below are T cell receptor beta chains from one sample, sequenced in a study of somatic mutations in cytotoxic T cells in rheumatoid arthritis. This table comes from immunoSEQ multiplex PCR, and its TCRdb copy is limited to in-frame clones, with some not included. The data contain 8,500 to 11,000 clones, roughly four fifths of them singletons. The sample taken for sequencing was CD8+ T cells sorted from blood. The receptors stem from a woman aged 50 to 65 in good health. The conserved cysteine and the conserved F or W are not part of the CDR3 here. D genes are given only for firm matches.

J,V,D,CDR3
TRBJ2-1,TRBV6-5,TRBD2,ASSYGTSGRSEQF
TRBJ1-2,TRBV4-2,NA,ASSQDRGFTVYGYT
TRBJ2-7,TRBV5-1,TRBD2,ASSLEAGITYEQY
TRBJ2-1,TRBV11-2,NA,ASHRTDDEQF
TRBJ2-7,TRBV5-6,TRBD1,ASSLGRQGLYYEQY
TRBJ2-7,TRBV11-2,TRBD2,ASSTPGLAGVSYEQY
TRBJ1-6,TRBV6-5,TRBD1,ASSDRVESPLH
TRBJ2-7,TRBV4-3,NA,ASSPTAGSSYEQY
TRBJ2-7,TRBV9,TRBD1,ASSAGDSSYEQY
TRBJ2-1,TRBV6-1,TRBD2,ASSALAGGHEQF
TRBJ2-7,TRBV7-8,TRBD1,ASSLSGQGSEQY
TRBJ2-1,TRBV4-3,TRBD2,ASSQDWASGGYNEQF
TRBJ2-5,TRBV6-1,NA,ASRFLEQETQY